This TCR beta chain was profiled in a study of response to subunit inactivated influenza vaccine. TCRdb ran MiXCR on the RT-PCR reads and lists one entry per CDR3 protein. The table includes around 520,000 distinct CDR3 sequences, around 25% detected once. Overall study results and limits: Only a handful of new T cells, the authors suggested, are recruited with each seasonal influenza vaccination.

This CDR3 comprises 15 residues. Germline trimming cut 1 base from V and 4 bases from J; bases unmatched to any gene: 4. From germline, CDR1 is SGHVS and CDR2 FNYEAQ. This clonotype was picked up a small number of times. Its antigen is unidentified. This clonotype was obtained from a man aged 50-60 years who received an inactivated influenza vaccine. The chain has TRBV7-6 and TRBJ2-5; 9 bases map to TRBD1. Specimen: CD4+ T cells sorted from PBMCs, collected approximately 5 days after vaccination. The CDR3 sequence: CASSLGTGDGETQYF. The CDR3, as DNA: TGTGCCAGCAGCTTAGGGACAGGGGATGGAGAGACCCAGTACTTC.